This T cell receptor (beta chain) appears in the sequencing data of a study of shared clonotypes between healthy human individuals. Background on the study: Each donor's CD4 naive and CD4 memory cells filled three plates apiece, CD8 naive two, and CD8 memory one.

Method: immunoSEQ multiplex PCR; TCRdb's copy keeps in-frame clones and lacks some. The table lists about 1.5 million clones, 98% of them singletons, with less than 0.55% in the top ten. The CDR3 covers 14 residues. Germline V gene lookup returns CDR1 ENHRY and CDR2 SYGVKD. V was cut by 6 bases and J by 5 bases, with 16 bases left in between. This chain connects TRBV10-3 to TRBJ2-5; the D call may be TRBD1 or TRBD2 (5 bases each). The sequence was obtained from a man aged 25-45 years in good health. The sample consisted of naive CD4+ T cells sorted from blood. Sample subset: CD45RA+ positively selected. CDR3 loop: CAISPRDGEETQYF. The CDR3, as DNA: TGTGCCATCAGCCCTCGGGACGGAGAGGAGACCCAGTACTTC.